This T cell receptor beta chain is drawn from a study of cytomegalovirus exposure and HLA in healthy donors. Study-wide results and limits: Subsequent analysis of the 120 or so validation repertoires found a tendency for first-cohort TCR clusters to co-occur.

This table comes from immunoSEQ multiplex PCR, and its TCRdb copy is limited to in-frame clones, with some not included. Of tens of thousands of clones listed, over 85% are singletons. With respect to this clone: The antigen is not known.

The donors were part of the validation cohort, which consisted of under 150 subjects and was separate from the first cohort of 670 or so subjects. The V gene's germline CDR1 is LGHNA and CDR2 YNFKEQ. V gave up 1 base and J gave up 8 bases, with 26 bases separating them. The CDR3 is 18 residues long. The TCR originated in a man between 18 and 29 years old in good health and CMV-seropositive. Sequences were obtained from PBMCs. The chain carries TRBV4-2 and TRBJ1-2; possibly TRBD1 for D (6 bases). DNA of the CDR3: TGTGCCAGCAGCCAAGTAATCCCTTCATTTGTGGGGGCTCAGGGCTACACCTTC. Translation gives CASSQVIPSFVGAQGYTF.